These T cell receptor beta chains were read from a single sample in a study of OX40 agonist ivuxolimab in advanced cancers. TCRdb's copy holds only in-frame clones and misses some; the assay was immunoSEQ multiplex PCR. The sample holds around 100,000 clones, approximately 93% seen once. The sequenced sample was CD4+ or CD8+ T cells sorted from blood, obtained in a trial of the OX40 agonist ivuxolimab. The receptors stem from an adult with an advanced solid tumor such as melanoma, head and neck, liver or kidney cancer. The CDR3 runs from the conserved cysteine through the conserved F or W. The order of the fields is J gene, clone size, D gene, V gene, CDR3 DNA, CDR3 protein. D genes are given only for firm matches. Only some rows state a clone size, as once, few, many or a class for expanded clones.

TRBJ1-5,.,.,TRBV28,TGTGCCAGCAGGGGGGATCGTCAGCCCCAGCATTTT,CASRGDRQPQHF
TRBJ1-2,.,.,TRBV28,TGTGCCAGCAGTTTATATCGGGTGGCTGACGCGGGAGGCTACACCTTC,CASSLYRVADAGGYTF
TRBJ1-2,.,.,TRBV30,TGTGCCTTTCAAGCTCCGGGATTAGGATATGGCTACACCTTC,CAFQAPGLGYGYTF
TRBJ1-5,.,.,TRBV2,TGTGCCAGCCATCGGTCCCCAAGGGGCAATCAGCCCCAGCATTTT,CASHRSPRGNQPQHF
TRBJ1-3,.,.,TRBV27,TGTGCCAGCGGATTATTAGGGGGGTACACCATATATTTT,CASGLLGGYTIYF
TRBJ2-7,.,TRBD2,TRBV4-2,TGTGCCAGCAGCCAAGGTGGGACTAGCCCCTACGAGCAGTACTTC,CASSQGGTSPYEQYF
TRBJ1-2,.,TRBD1,TRBV5-4,TGTGCCAGCAGCCGGGACAGGGGATTGGAGGGCTACACCTTC,CASSRDRGLEGYTF
TRBJ2-2,.,.,TRBV18,TGTGCCAGCTCACCACAAAACACCGGGGAGCTGTTTTTT,CASSPQNTGELFF
TRBJ2-7,once,.,TRBV4-2,TGTGCCAGCAGCCATCCGGCAGCCTACGAGCAGTACTTC,CASSHPAAYEQYF
TRBJ1-5,.,.,TRBV6-1,TGTGCCAGCAGGGGAAGGGTCCTGGGGTCCCAGCATTTT,CASRGRVLGSQHF
TRBJ1-2,.,.,TRBV4-2,TGTGCCAGCAGCCAGGGTAACTATGGCTACACCTTC,CASSQGNYGYTF
TRBJ1-3,.,.,TRBV11-2,TGTGCCAGCAGCTTAGTGGTGGGGGGGCCTGGAAACACCATATATTTT,CASSLVVGGPGNTIYF
TRBJ2-2,.,TRBD1,TRBV11-3,TGTGCCAGCAGGACCCCGTACAGGGGCGGCACCGGGGAGCTGTTTTTT,CASRTPYRGGTGELFF
TRBJ2-3,.,.,TRBV7-2,TGTGCCAGCAGCCCCCAACCCACAGATACGCAGTATTTT,CASSPQPTDTQYF
TRBJ2-1,.,.,TRBV18,TGTGCCAGCTCAAGGACCCCCAGCTCCTACAATGAGCAGTTCTTC,CASSRTPSSYNEQFF
TRBJ2-3,.,TRBD1,TRBV6-1,TGTGCCAGCAGTGGACAGGGGGCGAGGGCAGATACGCAGTATTTT,CASSGQGARADTQYF
TRBJ2-1,.,TRBD2,TRBV9,TGTGCCAGCAGCATAAGAAGTTGGACTAGCCGCATAGTTGGCAATGAGCAGTTCTTC,CASSIRSWTSRIVGNEQFF